One sample yielded the 9 T cell receptor beta chains listed below, sequenced in a study of blood T cell repertoires in COVID-19. Using immunoSEQ multiplex PCR, the repertoire was profiled, and TCRdb retains in-frame clones only, with some absent. The sample records around 88,000 clones, around 85% being singletons. The sample taken for sequencing was peripheral blood. All receptors derive from an elderly woman with acute or convalescent COVID-19.

The chain couples TRBV30 to TRBJ2-3, with TRBD2 matching 15 bases. The CDR3 totals 15 residues. The germline V gene has CDR1 GTSNPN and CDR2 SVGIG (reference sequence). V lost 3 bases, J lost 7 bases, and 5 bases stayed unmatched. Here the CDR3 reads CAWSGLAGGPYTQYF. CDR3 nucleotide sequence: TGTGCCTGGAGCGGACTAGCGGGGGGGCCATATACGCAGTATTTT.

The rearrangement uses TRBV28 and TRBJ1-2; unclear D gene. This CDR3 is 14 amino acids long. Germline lookup yields CDR1 MDHEN and CDR2 SYDVKM. Trimming took 10 bases from V and 1 from J, leaving 16 bases between them. The CDR3 DNA reads as TGTGCCACCACCTCCGGTAGCCGTAACTATGGCTACACCTTC. Translation gives CATTSGSRNYGYTF.

V gene TRBV29-1 combines with J gene TRBJ1-5; 9 nucleotides agree with TRBD1. The V gene's germline CDR1 is SQVTM and CDR2 ANQGSEA. The V gene end was trimmed by 4 bases and the J gene end by 4 bases; junction bases not matched to a gene: 5. The CDR3 is 14 residues long. The CDR3 loop reads CSVASGTGNQPQHF. For the CDR3, the DNA is TGCAGCGTTGCCTCCGGGACAGGGAATCAGCCCCAGCATTTT.

The chain has TRBV6-1 and TRBJ1-3; TRBD1 matches 8 bases. Germline V gives CDR1 MNHNS, CDR2 SASEGT. This CDR3 is built from 16 residues. The V segment lost 6 bases and the J segment 4 bases; nucleotides outside the gene matches: 11. The CDR3 reads CASSELRDRTGNTIYF. The CDR3 region has the DNA TGTGCCAGCAGCGAACTCCGGGACAGGACCGGAAACACCATATATTTT.

The V call is TRBV6-4, the J call TRBJ2-7; D is uncertain. Germline-derived CDR1 and CDR2 are MRHNA and SNTAGT. This CDR3 has 12 residues. V lost 6 bases and J 2 bases, leaving 8 bases between the germline ends. CDR3 residues: CASSPQAYEQYF. In DNA, the CDR3 is TGTGCCAGCAGCCCCCAGGCCTACGAGCAGTACTTC.

The chain joins TRBV19 to TRBJ1-4; 8 positions agree with TRBD1. V dropped 2 bases and J dropped 6; count of bases not matched to a gene: 11. This CDR3 comprises 17 residues. Germline values: CDR1 LNHDA, CDR2 SQIVND (reference sequence). In DNA, the CDR3 is TGTGCCAGTAGTATACCCGTGACGGACAGGGATCATGAAAAACTGTTTTTT. Encoded protein: CASSIPVTDRDHEKLFF.

This clone has a single count. The V and J genes are TRBV6-6 and TRBJ1-6; TRBD1 matches 10 bases. The CDR3 consists of 14 residues. Germline loops: CDR1 MNHNY, CDR2 SVGAGI (reference sequence). Germline trimming cut 7 bases from V and 7 bases from J; bases unmatched to any gene: 4. Here the CDR3 DNA reads TGTGCCAGCACTCCGGGACAGGGGAATTCACCCCTCCACTTT. It specifies CASTPGQGNSPLHF.

This chain connects TRBV27 to TRBJ1-5; D possibly corresponds to TRBD1 (5 bases). Trimming pared 1 base from V and 7 bases from J, leaving 17 bases between. Germline CDR1 reads MNHEY; CDR2 reads SMNVEV (reference sequence). There are 16 residues in the CDR3. CDR3 region: CASSLWRGWYNQPQHF. The CDR3 nucleotides read TGTGCCAGCAGTTTATGGAGGGGCTGGTACAACCAGCCCCAGCATTTT.

The V gene is TRBV9, the J gene TRBJ1-1; possible D gene TRBD1, 5 bases. V was shortened by 1 base and J by 7 bases, with 11 bases between the two germline ends. Germline V gene data show CDR1 as SGDLS and CDR2 as YYNGEE. This CDR3 is 13 amino acids long. The CDR3 region is CASSVQGEGEAFF. The CDR3 bases are TGTGCCAGCAGCGTACAAGGGGAGGGTGAAGCTTTCTTT.